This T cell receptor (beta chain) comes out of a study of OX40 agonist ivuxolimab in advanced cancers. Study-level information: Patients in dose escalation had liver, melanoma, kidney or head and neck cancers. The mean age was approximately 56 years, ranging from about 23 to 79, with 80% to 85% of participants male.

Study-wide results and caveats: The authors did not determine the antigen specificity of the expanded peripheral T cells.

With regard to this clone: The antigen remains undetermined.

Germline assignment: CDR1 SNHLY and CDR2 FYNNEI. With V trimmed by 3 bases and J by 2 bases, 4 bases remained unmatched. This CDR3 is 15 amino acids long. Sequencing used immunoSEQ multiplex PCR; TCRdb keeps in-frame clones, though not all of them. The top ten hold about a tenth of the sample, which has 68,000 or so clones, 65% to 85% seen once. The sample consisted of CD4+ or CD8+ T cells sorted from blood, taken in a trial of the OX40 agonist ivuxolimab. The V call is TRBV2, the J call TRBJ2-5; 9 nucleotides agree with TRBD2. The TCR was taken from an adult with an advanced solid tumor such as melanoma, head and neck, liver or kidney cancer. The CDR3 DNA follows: TGTGCCAGCAGTGAGATGGCGGGGGGGCAAGAGACCCAGTACTTC. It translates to CASSEMAGGQETQYF.